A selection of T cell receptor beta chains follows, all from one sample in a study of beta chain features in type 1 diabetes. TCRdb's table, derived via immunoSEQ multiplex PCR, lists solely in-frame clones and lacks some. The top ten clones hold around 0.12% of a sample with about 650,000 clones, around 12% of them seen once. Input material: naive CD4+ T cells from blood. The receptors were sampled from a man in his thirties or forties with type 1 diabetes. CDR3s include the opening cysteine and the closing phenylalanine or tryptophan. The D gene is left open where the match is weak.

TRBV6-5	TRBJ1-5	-	CASSYSFGQPQHF
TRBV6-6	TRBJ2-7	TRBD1	CASTMDRGEQYF
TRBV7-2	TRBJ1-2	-	CASSFYSEWGYTF
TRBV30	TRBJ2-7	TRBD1	CAWGPGQGQDEQYF
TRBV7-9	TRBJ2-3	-	CASSLVSDTQYF
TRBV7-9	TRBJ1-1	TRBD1	CASSLALDRGEAFF
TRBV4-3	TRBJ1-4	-	CASSQGSGVHKNEKLFF
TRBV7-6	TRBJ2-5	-	CASSWPGGRTQYF
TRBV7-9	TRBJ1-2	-	CASSLEVGSNYGYTF
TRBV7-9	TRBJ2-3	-	CASSPSGVDTQYF
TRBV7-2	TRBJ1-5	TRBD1	CASSLDRGWGNQPQHF
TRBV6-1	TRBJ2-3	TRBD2	CASSELETSGDTDTQYF
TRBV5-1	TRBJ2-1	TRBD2	CASSLVPERGEQFF
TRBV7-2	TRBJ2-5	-	CASSYGLATETQYF
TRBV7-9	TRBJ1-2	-	CASSSATGSNYGYTF